The source of this T cell receptor (beta chain) is a study of T-cell reconstitution after alpha-beta-depleted transplantation in children. V was shortened by 1 base and J by 3 bases, with 20 bases between the two germline ends. CDR3 length equals 17 residues. Looked up from germline, CDR1 is DFQATT and CDR2 is SNEGSKA (reference sequence). Preparation of the TCRbeta library involved a method that used unique molecular identifiers. TCRdb re-derived calls from the PCR reads in MiXCR, one entry per CDR3 protein. The sample carries a few hundred thousand distinct CDR3 sequences, approximately 10% recorded once.

The sequencing here drew on PBMCs from the stem cell graft donor, taken from the stem cell graft. The chain uses TRBV20-1 and TRBJ2-3; D might be TRBD1 or TRBD2, each matching 5 bases. The origin of this receptor is a human donor who donated a stem cell graft to a child with acute lymphoblastic leukemia. The CDR3 region is CSARAIPGRLVTDTQYF. The DNA for the CDR3 is TGCAGTGCTAGAGCAATACCGGGACGGCTCGTAACAGATACGCAGTATTTT.